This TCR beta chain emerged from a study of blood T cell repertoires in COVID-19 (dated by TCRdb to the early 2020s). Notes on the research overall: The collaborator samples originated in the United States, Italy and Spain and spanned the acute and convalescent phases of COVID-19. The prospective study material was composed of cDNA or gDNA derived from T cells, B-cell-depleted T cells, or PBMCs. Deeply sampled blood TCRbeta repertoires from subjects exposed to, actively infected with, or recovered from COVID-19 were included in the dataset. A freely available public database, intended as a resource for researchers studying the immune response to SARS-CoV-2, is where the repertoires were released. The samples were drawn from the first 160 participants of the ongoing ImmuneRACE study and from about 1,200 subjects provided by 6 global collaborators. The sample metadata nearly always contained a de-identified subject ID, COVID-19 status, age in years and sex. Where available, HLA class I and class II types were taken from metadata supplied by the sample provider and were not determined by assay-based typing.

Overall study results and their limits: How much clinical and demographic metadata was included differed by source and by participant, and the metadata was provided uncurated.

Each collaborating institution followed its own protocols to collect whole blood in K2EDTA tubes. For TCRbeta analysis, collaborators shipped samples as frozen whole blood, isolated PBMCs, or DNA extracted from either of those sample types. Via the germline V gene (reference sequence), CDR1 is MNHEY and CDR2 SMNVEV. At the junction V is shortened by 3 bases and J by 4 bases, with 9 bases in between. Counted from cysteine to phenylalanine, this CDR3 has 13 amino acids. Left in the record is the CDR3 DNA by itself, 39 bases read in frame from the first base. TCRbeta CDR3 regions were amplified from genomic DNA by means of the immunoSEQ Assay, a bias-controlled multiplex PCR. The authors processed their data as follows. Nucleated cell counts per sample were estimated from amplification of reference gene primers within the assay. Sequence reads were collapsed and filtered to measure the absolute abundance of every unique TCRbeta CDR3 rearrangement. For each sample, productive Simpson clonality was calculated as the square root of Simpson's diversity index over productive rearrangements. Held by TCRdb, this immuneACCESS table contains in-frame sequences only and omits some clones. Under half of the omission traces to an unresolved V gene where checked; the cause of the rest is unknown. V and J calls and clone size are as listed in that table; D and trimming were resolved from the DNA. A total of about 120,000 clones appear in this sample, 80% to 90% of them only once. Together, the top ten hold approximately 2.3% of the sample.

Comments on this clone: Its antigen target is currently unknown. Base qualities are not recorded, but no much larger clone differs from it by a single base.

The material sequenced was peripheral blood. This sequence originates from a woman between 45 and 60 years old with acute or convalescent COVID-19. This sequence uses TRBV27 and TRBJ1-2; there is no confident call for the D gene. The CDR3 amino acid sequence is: CASSLAGAYGYTF. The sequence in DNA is TGTGCCAGCAGTTTGGCAGGTGCCTATGGCTACACCTTC.